What follows describes a single T cell receptor beta chain. Its specific antigen is unknown. Base qualities were left out, and no much larger clone turns up one base away. PBMCs were stimulated for less than 15 days with mutant 27-mer peptides plus IL21, IL7, IL15 and IL2 and were then restimulated with peptide-pulsed autologous B cells. After restimulation with peptide-pulsed B cells, live IFNgamma-secreting T cells were sorted on a FACS Aria2 by cytokine capture. Sorted cells were expanded at limiting dilution, about 3 or 10 cells per well, with irradiated allogeneic PBMCs, phytohemagglutinin and IL2 for roughly 14 to 21 days. Either peripheral blood samples or leukapheresis products were collected from the patients. Antigen specificity of expanded lines was screened by IFNgamma ELISA against autologous B cells pulsed with mutant peptides. This sample was taken from a study of CD4 T cells in lung cancer (dated by TCRdb to 2018 to 2020). In the study overall: The study screened blood T cells of NSCLC patients for responses to candidate mutation-encoded neoepitopes and isolated neoantigen-specific CD4+ T-cell clones and TCRs. The patients who underwent resection had lung adenocarcinoma or squamous cell carcinoma, were aged 60 to 69 when blood was donated, and were mostly former smokers. Before blood donation, patients had received treatments including platinum chemotherapy, and some received nivolumab or pembrolizumab. The frequency of neoantigen-specific clonotypes in tumor resections, non-adjacent lung and cultured T-cell products was tracked by TCRB deep sequencing. The paper as a whole reports these results and caveats: Nonspecific IFNgamma producers of unknown purity were included among IFNgamma-sorted cells, so expanded lines were found to range from monoclonal to oligoclonal. Some responses derived from blood might reflect in vitro priming of naive T cells or cross-reactivity instead of memory responses to the cancer.

Receptor libraries were prepared by the immunoSEQ multiplex PCR assay. DNA was isolated using Qiagen DNeasy or QIAamp micro DNA kits, and TCRB was sequenced using the Adaptive Biotechnology human TCRB sequencing kit. TCRB libraries were sequenced on an Illumina MiSeq. From the authors' description of their analysis: TCRB sequence data were analyzed using the kit provider's software, and tumor enrichment of clonotype templates was assessed with Fisher's exact test. The clones in this table, taken by TCRdb from immuneACCESS, are in-frame only. Not every clone is retained; where verified, under half of the shortfall comes from an unresolved V gene, and the cause of the rest is unknown. Clone size and the V and J calls come from that table; the DNA yielded D and trimming. This sample's table carries approximately 53 clones. V lost 4 bases and J lost 1 base; the stretch between them is 11 bases long. Measured from the cysteine to the phenylalanine, the CDR3 is 16 residues long. Here the CDR3 DNA is all that survives: 48 bases in frame from base 1. The germline V gene (reference sequence) gives CDR1 as MNHEY and CDR2 as SMNVEV.

The rearrangement joined TRBV27 to TRBJ1-6, with the D gene not clear enough to name. The sample was a CD4+ T cell line or clone grown in culture. The receptor comes from a human donor with non-small cell lung cancer. Some clones in this sample may be carry-over from other donors' samples. DNA sequence: TGTGCCAGCAGTTCCCTTGGGGAGTCCTATAATTCACCCCTCCACTTT. It translates as CASSSLGESYNSPLHF.